The 9 T cell receptor beta chains listed next were all sequenced from one sample in a study of vaccination and CD4 T cells after COVID-19. Cultured CD4+ T cells had their DNA profiled by the Oncomine TCR Beta short-read assay. TCRdb analysed the PCR reads with MiXCR anew, one entry per CDR3 protein. The table has 20,000 to 25,000 distinct CDR3 sequences, 43% seen once. The antigens of these receptors remain unknown. Sample treatment: approximately nine-day PBMC culture with coronavirus spike peptide pools or control peptides (ViraFEST assay). The specimen was CD4+ T cells from blood, cultured in vitro. These TCRs come from a human donor who had recovered from COVID-19.

This clonotype was observed a single time. The V gene is TRBV7-9, the J gene TRBJ1-4, with TRBD1 identical over 7 bases. The V and J ends lost 4 bases and 7 bases, in that order; junction bases with no gene match: 9. From germline, CDR1 is SEHNR and CDR2 FQNEAQ (reference sequence). The CDR3 loop spans 15 amino acids. CDR3 nucleotides: TGTGCCAGCAGCTCCCCCTCAAGGGGGCGTGAAAAACTGTTTTTT. This encodes CASSSPSRGREKLFF.

The CDR3 protein is CASSFPGAFNYGYTF. The CDR3 DNA reads as TGTGCCAGCAGTTTTCCGGGGGCTTTTAACTATGGCTACACCTTC. The chain has TRBV28 and TRBJ1-2; maybe TRBD1 (6 bases). The germline CDR1 and CDR2 sequences are MDHEN and SYDVKM. The V and J ends lost 3 bases and 1 base respectively, with 12 bases between them. CDR3 length: 15 residues.

The chain uses TRBV11-3 and TRBJ2-2; D may be TRBD2 (7 bases). Germline CDR1 SGHNT, CDR2 YENEEA. The length of the CDR3 is 15 residues. V was shortened by 6 bases and J by 6 bases, with 17 bases between the two germline ends. CDR3 sequence: CASRGGGGDAGELFF. In DNA form, the CDR3 reads TGTGCCAGCAGAGGAGGAGGGGGGGACGCCGGGGAGCTGTTTTTT.

The J gene is TRBJ1-4, the V gene TRBV7-9, with a possible D match to TRBD1 (5 bases). V was shortened by 3 bases and J by 5 bases, with 10 bases between the two germline ends. This CDR3 has 14 amino acids. The germline V gene has CDR1 SEHNR and CDR2 FQNEAQ (reference sequence). This CDR3 is CASSFGGANEKLFF. The CDR3, as DNA: TGTGCCAGCAGCTTCGGCGGGGCAAATGAAAAACTGTTTTTT.

This rearrangement joins TRBV5-1 to TRBJ1-6; D remains unclear. The CDR3 covers 13 residues. V was trimmed by 0 bases and J by 9 bases, leaving 7 bases between them. From germline, CDR1 is SGHRS and CDR2 YFSETQ. This CDR3 reads CASSLVRGSPLHF. CDR3 bases: TGCGCCAGCAGCTTGGTTCGAGGTTCACCCCTCCACTTT. Full variable domain (rest looked up from reference TRBV5-1 and TRBJ1-6): KAGVTQTPRYLIKTRGQQVTLSCSPISGHRSVSWYQQTPGQGLQFLFEYFSETQRNKGNFPGRFSGRQFSNSRSEMNVSTLELGDSALYLCASSLVRGSPLHFGNGTRLTVT.

V gene TRBV5-1 combines with J gene TRBJ2-4; tentative D call: TRBD1 (6 bases). The CDR3 totals 16 residues. V lost 4 bases and J lost 0, with 14 bases in between. In germline, CDR1 is SGHRS, CDR2 YFSETQ. CDR3 in amino acids: CASSELAGAAKNIQYF. CDR3 in DNA: TGCGCCAGCAGCGAATTAGCAGGGGCAGCCAAAAACATTCAGTACTTC.

The chain couples TRBV28 to TRBJ1-2; TRBD1 matches at 10 bases. V trimming: 8 bases; J trimming: 4 bases; junction bases outside the gene matches: 13. The CDR3 length is 16 residues. CDR1 and CDR2 from the germline V gene are MDHEN and SYDVKM. The CDR3 DNA reads as TGTGCCAGCCAAGGGACAGGGGCAGGGGGTGGCTATGGCTACACCTTC. Translating gives CASQGTGAGGGYGYTF.

This clonotype was found a few times. The chain recombines TRBV19 with TRBJ1-1, with a weak D call TRBD1 (5 bases). In germline, CDR1 is LNHDA, CDR2 SQIVND (reference sequence). This CDR3 is 12 amino acids long. V was shortened by 0 bases and J by 9 bases, with 8 bases between the two germline ends. CDR3 protein: CASSIEGGKAFF. The CDR3 DNA reads as TGTGCCAGTAGTATAGAGGGGGGGAAAGCTTTCTTT.

This clonotype was found a few times. The genes are TRBV20-1 and TRBJ1-1; D is undetermined. CDR1 is DFQATT and CDR2 is SNEGSKA in the germline V gene (reference sequence). This CDR3 is 14 amino acids long. Trimming left V 4 bases short and J 1 base short, with 13 bases between. CDR3 sequence: CSAISIRGNTEAFF. CDR3 sequence (DNA): TGCAGTGCTATTTCGATCCGGGGGAACACTGAAGCTTTCTTT.